This TCR beta chain was sequenced in a study of blood T cell repertoires in COVID-19. Background on the study: The study drew acute and convalescent COVID-19 samples from the United States, Italy and Spain.

The authors' processing: Amplified reference gene primers provided the basis for estimating nucleated cell counts. Clones were read by immunoSEQ multiplex PCR, and TCRdb kept only the in-frame ones, dropping some. V and J calls and clone size are copied from that table; D and trimming were computed from the DNA. The table has over 150,000 clones, 70% to 90% seen once. This CDR3 is built from 17 residues. Germline loops: CDR1 SGHNT, CDR2 YENEEA. V shed 5 bases and J shed 2 bases, with 18 bases lying between them. Sequenced sample: peripheral blood. V and J are TRBV11-3 and TRBJ1-4, with D possibly matching TRBD1 (5 bases). This TCR was recovered from a man in his fifties or sixties with active or convalescent COVID-19. As DNA, the CDR3 is TGTGCCAGCAGCCGACGCCCAGGGTGGTTCACTAATGAAAAACTGTTTTTT. This codes for CASSRRPGWFTNEKLFF.